Shown below are 32 T cell receptor beta chains from a single sample sequenced in a study of blood T cells in healthy people across ages. A second roughly 7 to 12 cycle PCR used barcoded and J-beta primers. TCRdb re-derived calls from the 5' RACE reads in MiXCR, one entry per CDR3 protein. The sample includes a few hundred thousand distinct CDR3 sequences, 50% to 60% of them seen just once. The sample taken for sequencing was blood. The receptor set was obtained from a man aged 55 to 69 in good health.

The V and J genes are TRBV29-1 and TRBJ1-2, with 8 nucleotides matching TRBD1. From germline, CDR1 is SQVTM and CDR2 ANQGSEA. After removal of 7 bases from V and 3 bases from J, the junction contained 10 bases not matched to a gene. This CDR3 is built from 14 residues. CDR3: CSARGARGHYGYTF. CDR3 DNA sequence: TGCAGCGCCCGGGGGGCCAGGGGGCACTATGGCTACACCTTC.

In its sample, this clonotype was seen many times. The J gene is TRBJ2-1, the V gene TRBV7-2, with D possibly being TRBD1 or TRBD2 (7 bases each). Gene TRBJ2-7 matches the end of the DNA better, so the J call may be wrong. The CDR3 loop spans 15 amino acids. Germline lookup yields CDR1 SGHTA and CDR2 FQGNSA. CDR3 sequence (DNA): TGTGCCAGCAGCTTCTCGGGGGGACAGTACAATGAGCAGTACTTC. This gives the protein CASSFSGGQYNEQYF.

The chain carries TRBV29-1 and TRBJ2-3; the D is unclear. CDR1 is SQVTM and CDR2 is ANQGSEA in the germline V gene. The CDR3 covers 14 residues. The germline V and J ends were trimmed by 7 bases and 5 bases, with 19 bases remaining between them. CDR3 sequence (DNA): TGCAGCGCCCGGACCGTCCGGAACGTAGATACGCAGTATTTT. It specifies CSARTVRNVDTQYF.

This clonotype was found many times. Relative to the germline gene, one junction end is altered; a read error may explain this. The chain joins TRBV5-1 to TRBJ1-1; possibly TRBD1 for D (6 bases). Germline V CDR1 and CDR2: SGHRS, YFSETQ. The CDR3 runs 13 residues. CDR3 residues: CASSWGLNTEAFF. The CDR3 DNA is TGCGCCAGCAGCTGGGGGCTGAATACTGAAGCTTTCTTT.

J is TRBJ1-1 and V is TRBV2; D remains ambiguous. Germline CDR1 SNHLY, CDR2 FYNNEI. The CDR3 is 15 residues long. Trimming took 11 bases from V and 0 from J, leaving 19 bases between them. CDR3 nucleotides: TGTGCCCCCAAAACGGCAAGTACCTTGAACACTGAAGCTTTCTTT. It specifies CAPKTASTLNTEAFF.

A word on this clonotype: A much more abundant neighbour one base away suggests this may be a read error. The chain links TRBV6-5 to TRBJ2-3; 7 positions agree with TRBD1. This CDR3 is built from 15 residues. CDR1 is MNHEY and CDR2 is SVGAGI in the germline V gene. Here the CDR3 reads CAGSYSGQYTDTQYF. CDR3 DNA: TGTGCCGGCAGTTACTCGGGACAGTACACAGATACGCAGTATTTT.

The gene calls are TRBV29-1 and TRBJ1-5, with D uncertain. Per the germline V gene, CDR1 is SQVTM and CDR2 is ANQGSEA. The CDR3 has 13 amino acids. V was shortened by 7 bases and J by 0 bases, with 10 bases between the two germline ends. The CDR3 reads CSAGGGSNQPQHF. The CDR3, as DNA: TGCAGCGCAGGAGGAGGTAGCAATCAGCCCCAGCATTTT.

The chain couples TRBV6-2 or TRBV6-3 to TRBJ2-3; the D is unclear. The germline gives CDR1 MNHEY, CDR2 SVGEGT. Trimming stripped 8 bases from V and 2 bases from J, with 17 bases between. There are 15 residues in the CDR3. In nucleotides, the CDR3 is TGTGCCAGCGGCTACCATGTGCGGTACACAGATACGCAGTATTTT. Translated: CASGYHVRYTDTQYF.

This clonotype has more than one count but fewer than ten. J is TRBJ2-5 and V is TRBV6-6, with 8 positions matching TRBD1. The CDR3 is made up of 14 amino acids. From germline, CDR1 is MNHNY and CDR2 SVGAGI (reference sequence). V dropped 4 bases and J dropped 6; count of bases not matched to a gene: 7. The CDR3 protein is CASSSQGATKTQYF. The DNA of the CDR3 is TGTGCCAGCAGTTCCCAGGGGGCCACAAAGACCCAGTACTTC.

This clonotype was counted a few times. CDR3 in DNA: TGCAGCGTTGTGAGGAACACCGGGGAGCTGTTTTTT. The encoded protein is CSVVRNTGELFF. The V and J genes are TRBV29-1 and TRBJ2-2; D is uncertain. Between the trimmed V and J ends, which lost 4 bases and 1 base, there was a span of 4 bases. The CDR3 has 12 residues. From germline, CDR1 is SQVTM and CDR2 ANQGSEA.

This clonotype was seen a few times. The chain employs TRBV20-1 and TRBJ2-1; 15 nucleotides agree with TRBD2. The CDR3 runs 21 residues. Trimming removed 5 bases from V and 4 bases from J; junction bases left unmatched: 21. Germline V gene sequence: CDR1 DFQATT, CDR2 SNEGSKA (reference sequence). CDR3 sequence reads: CSAGGHRGLAGGPRVYNEQFF. For the CDR3, the DNA is TGCAGTGCTGGGGGACACCGGGGACTAGCGGGGGGCCCCCGTGTATACAATGAGCAGTTCTTC.

A remark on this clonotype: It may be a read error: a sequence one base away is much more abundant. V is TRBV20-1 and J is TRBJ1-2; 7 bases fit TRBD1. CDR1 and CDR2 (germline): DFQATT, SNEGSKA (reference sequence). The CDR3 runs 13 residues. The chain's CDR3 is CSAGTALNHGYTF. The CDR3 DNA is TGCAGTGCCGGGACAGCTCTTAACCATGGCTACACCTTC.

There are a few counts of this clonotype. This sequence joins TRBV20-1 and TRBJ2-7; 8 nucleotides match TRBD1. V was pared by 4 bases and J by 6 bases, with 14 bases of the junction left unmatched. The germline gives CDR1 DFQATT, CDR2 SNEGSKA (reference sequence). The CDR3 extends over 15 amino acids. The CDR3 sequence: CSAIRIQGAGGEQYF. The CDR3 DNA is TGCAGTGCTATCAGAATTCAGGGGGCAGGGGGCGAGCAGTACTTC.

The rearrangement links TRBV18 to TRBJ2-7; no reliable D call. The CDR3 is 13 amino acids. The V end was cut by 3 bases, the J end by 0 bases, with 6 bases between. Germline-derived CDR1 and CDR2 are KGHSH and LQKENI. The CDR3 is CASSPSDSYEQYF. In DNA, the CDR3 is TGTGCCAGCTCACCCAGCGACTCCTACGAGCAGTACTTC.

The sample holds a few counts of this clonotype. This chain connects TRBV7-6 to TRBJ2-5; possibly TRBD2 for D (6 bases). Trimming cost V 3 bases and J 4 bases, with 9 bases left between them. The CDR3 has 13 residues. Looked up from germline, CDR1 is SGHVS and CDR2 is FNYEAQ. The CDR3 reads CASSLGLVETQYF. The CDR3 nucleotides read TGTGCCAGCAGCTTGGGACTTGTAGAGACCCAGTACTTC.

This clonotype was seen only a few times. The chain couples TRBV15 to TRBJ2-1; TRBD1 might be the D (5 bases). CDR1 and CDR2 (germline): LNHNV, YYDKDF (reference sequence). This CDR3 region has 16 residues. Trimming left V 0 bases short and J 2 bases short, with 11 bases between. CDR3 in amino acids: CATSRDGAGTYNEQFF. CDR3 DNA sequence: TGTGCCACCAGCAGAGATGGGGCAGGGACCTACAATGAGCAGTTCTTC.

This clonotype was detected a few times. The chain has TRBV7-6 and TRBJ2-3, with 10 positions matching TRBD2. From germline, CDR1 is SGHVS and CDR2 FNYEAQ. There are 15 residues in the CDR3. Germline trimming cut 0 bases from V and 4 bases from J; bases unmatched to any gene: 1. The chain's CDR3 is CASSLAAGGPDTQYF. CDR3 bases: TGTGCCAGCAGCTTAGCAGCGGGGGGGCCAGATACGCAGTATTTT. The variable domain in full, completed from reference TRBV7-6 and TRBJ2-3, reads GAGVSQSPRYKVTKRGQDVALRCDPISGHVSLYWYRQALGQGPEFLTYFNYEAQQDKSGLPNDRFSAERPEGSISTLTIQRTEQRDSAMYRCASSLAAGGPDTQYFGPGTRLTVL.

Regarding this clonotype: A clone one base away is much larger, so this may be a read error. V is TRBV12-3 or TRBV12-4 and J is TRBJ2-4; D possibly corresponds to TRBD2 (6 bases). The J call is in doubt because the DNA end fits TRBJ2-7 better. The CDR3 spans 20 residues. The CDR3 DNA reads TGTGCCAGCAGTCCAGGGTTCGTAGATACTACCAAATGGGGGGTATACGAGCAGTACTTC. It is translated as CASSPGFVDTTKWGVYEQYF.

The chain combines TRBV20-1 with TRBJ1-1, with 8 bases that match TRBD1. CDR1 DFQATT and CDR2 SNEGSKA come from the germline V gene (reference sequence). CDR3 length: 15 amino acids. With V trimmed by 5 bases and J by 4 bases, 12 bases remained unmatched. This chain's CDR3 is CSAGPPGQGGTEAFF. In nucleotides, the CDR3 is TGCAGTGCTGGACCTCCTGGACAGGGCGGCACTGAAGCTTTCTTT.

The chain links TRBV6-2 or TRBV6-3 to TRBJ1-2; tentative D call: TRBD1 (5 bases). Trimming shortened V by 7 bases and J by 6 bases, and 15 bases separated the two germline ends. The CDR3 contains 13 residues. Germline CDR1 reads MNHEY; CDR2 reads SVGEGT. CDR3 nucleotides: TGTGCCAGCAACGCACAGGCTATGGATGGCTACACCTTC. Translated: CASNAQAMDGYTF.

The V and J genes are TRBV2 and TRBJ2-6; D call uncertain. The CDR3 is 18 residues long. The V gene lost 1 base and the J gene lost 0 bases, with 13 bases spanning the gap. Germline V gene sequence: CDR1 SNHLY, CDR2 FYNNEI. The CDR3, as DNA: TGTGCCAGCAGTGAAGGGGCAGGCCTCTCCTCTGGGGCCAACGTCCTGACTTTC. Encoded protein: CASSEGAGLSSGANVLTF.

V gene TRBV6-2 or TRBV6-3 combines with J gene TRBJ1-2; D is uncertain. The CDR3 is 14 amino acids. Deletions cut 5 bases from V and 6 bases from J, with 16 bases between. The germline gives CDR1 MNHEY, CDR2 SVGEGT. The chain's CDR3 is CASSDPEGAHGYTF. DNA of the CDR3: TGTGCCAGCAGTGACCCAGAAGGCGCCCATGGCTACACCTTC.

The chain joins TRBV7-2 to TRBJ2-3; 13 bases fit TRBD2. The CDR3 sequence is 16 residues long. The J segment lost 3 bases and the V segment lost 7 bases, leaving 7 bases of the junction unmatched. Germline V gene lookup returns CDR1 SGHTA and CDR2 FQGNSA. CDR3: CASTPGLAGATDTQYF. DNA for the CDR3: TGTGCCAGCACTCCAGGACTAGCGGGAGCAACAGATACGCAGTATTTT.

CDR3 amino acids: CSAPSGQGGETQYF. As DNA, the CDR3 is TGCAGCGCCCCCAGTGGACAGGGGGGAGAGACCCAGTACTTC. V gene TRBV29-1 combines with J gene TRBJ2-7; 10 bases line up with TRBD1. With the DNA end fitting TRBJ2-5 better, the J assignment may be wrong. The CDR3 loop spans 14 amino acids. The germline V gene has CDR1 SQVTM and CDR2 ANQGSEA.

This clonotype has just a few counts. The rearrangement joins TRBV29-1 to TRBJ1-1; D gene ambiguous. The CDR3 totals 11 residues. CDR1 SQVTM and CDR2 ANQGSEA come from the germline V gene. Trimming pared 6 bases from V and 8 bases from J, leaving 13 bases between. In DNA form, the CDR3 reads TGCAGCGTCCAACGGACCTCCGAAGCTTTCTTT. The encoded protein is CSVQRTSEAFF.

In this sample, this clonotype turned up a few times. V usage is TRBV6-5 and J usage is TRBJ1-2; TRBD1 matches at 7 bases. CDR1 is MNHEY and CDR2 is SVGAGI in the germline V gene. J gave up 4 bases and V 6 bases, and 8 bases lay outside the gene matches. The CDR3 is made up of 14 amino acids. The DNA of the CDR3 is TGTGCCAGCAGCCGGGGACAGCTTTCCTATGGCTACACCTTC. This sequence encodes CASSRGQLSYGYTF.

This clonotype was seen a handful of times. V is TRBV4-2 and J is TRBJ2-1; 7 nucleotides line up with TRBD2. Germline V gives CDR1 LGHNA, CDR2 YNFKEQ. V trimming: 7 bases; J trimming: 4 bases; junction bases outside the gene matches: 7. CDR3 size: 14 residues. DNA of the CDR3: TGTGCCAGCACCCTGGGGGGGGGATACAATGAGCAGTTCTTC. It specifies CASTLGGGYNEQFF.

The count of this clonotype is one. This chain connects TRBV12-3 or TRBV12-4 to TRBJ2-2; possible D gene TRBD1, 6 bases. Deletions cut 4 bases from V and 6 bases from J, with 12 bases between. The CDR3 consists of 14 residues. In DNA, the CDR3 is TGTGCCAGCAGTTACAGCAGGGGAGCCGGGGAGCTGTTTTTT. It encodes CASSYSRGAGELFF.

The chain is built from TRBV13 and TRBJ2-5; D ambiguous. Germline assignment: CDR1 PRHDT and CDR2 FYEKMQ (reference sequence). This CDR3 is built from 14 residues. V lost 2 bases and J 4 bases, leaving 11 bases between the germline ends. CDR3 region: CASSLPSSSETQYF. In nucleotides, the CDR3 is TGTGCCAGCAGCTTACCCTCTAGTTCAGAGACCCAGTACTTC.

The chain recombines TRBV6-6 with TRBJ2-6; TRBD1 matches at 9 bases. Germline-derived CDR1 and CDR2 are MNHNY and SVGAGI (reference sequence). This CDR3 is built from 15 residues. J gave up 2 bases and V 7 bases, and 3 bases lay outside the gene matches. The CDR3, as DNA: TGTGCCAGCATCGGGGACAGGGCTGGGGCCAACGTCCTGACTTTC. Its protein is CASIGDRAGANVLTF.

The rearrangement uses TRBV7-9 and TRBJ2-1; no clear D. V was clipped by 1 base and J by 4 bases, with 11 bases between them. The germline V gene encodes CDR1 SEHNR and CDR2 FQNEAQ (reference sequence). This CDR3 comprises 15 residues. CDR3 region: CASSLGGSRYNEQFF. CDR3 DNA sequence: TGTGCCAGCAGCTTAGGGGGATCACGATACAATGAGCAGTTCTTC.

The V call is TRBV28, the J call TRBJ1-5, with 8 bases identical to TRBD1. CDR1 is MDHEN, CDR2 SYDVKM, per germline. J gave up 2 bases and V 5 bases, and 8 bases lay outside the gene matches. The CDR3 is 16 amino acids. CDR3 nucleotides: TGTGCCAGCAGTCCTCGGACAGGGACGGGCAATCAGCCCCAGCATTTT. It specifies CASSPRTGTGNQPQHF.